Listed below are T cell receptor beta chains from one sample, sequenced in a study of breast tumors, draining lymph nodes, adjacent tissues. TCRdb recomputed calls from the multiplex PCR reads with MiXCR, one row per CDR3 protein. The sample records under 150,000 distinct CDR3 sequences, approximately 20% being singletons. Sample: axillary lymph node tissue. Source of these receptors: a female donor with breast cancer. Some clones in this sample may be carry-over from other donors' samples. CDR3s include the opening cysteine and the closing phenylalanine or tryptophan. The order of the fields is J gene, D gene, clone size, V gene, CDR3 protein. D genes are given only for firm matches. Not all rows give a size; the values are once, few, many and, for expanded clones, a class.

J: TRBJ1-1
D: NA
size: NA
V: TRBV20-1
CDR3: CSAKYRAGAEAFF

J: TRBJ2-3
D: NA
size: once
V: TRBV2
CDR3: CASSLLTDTRYF

J: TRBJ1-1
D: NA
size: NA
V: TRBV14
CDR3: CASSQGRQARLSEAFF

J: TRBJ2-2
D: NA
size: many
V: TRBV11-2
CDR3: CASSLDLNTGELFF

J: TRBJ2-7
D: TRBD2
size: many
V: TRBV7-9
CDR3: CASSLVLAGAYEQYF

J: TRBJ2-3
D: NA
size: many
V: TRBV7-2
CDR3: CASSLRSGRVTDTQYF

J: TRBJ2-1
D: NA
size: NA
V: TRBV19
CDR3: CASSPSRDNTNEQFF

J: TRBJ2-5
D: TRBD2
size: many
V: TRBV5-4
CDR3: CASSLSWREGFRRETQYF

J: TRBJ2-2
D: TRBD2
size: many
V: TRBV2
CDR3: CASTPAGGGTGELFF

J: TRBJ1-6
D: NA
size: many
V: TRBV28
CDR3: CASSPSQGANSPLHF

J: TRBJ2-1
D: NA
size: many
V: TRBV7-8
CDR3: CASSLLATYNEQFF

J: TRBJ1-3
D: NA
size: NA
V: TRBV6-1
CDR3: CASSGLSGNTIYF

J: TRBJ2-7
D: NA
size: many
V: TRBV3-1
CDR3: CASSQRNRAYEQYF

J: TRBJ2-1
D: NA
size: many
V: TRBV20-1
CDR3: CSAQGRTNYNEQFF

J: TRBJ2-2
D: TRBD1
size: many
V: TRBV10-3
CDR3: CAIRPGTGGSGELFF

J: TRBJ2-7
D: NA
size: few
V: TRBV7-2
CDR3: CASSLYQDMYEQYF

J: TRBJ2-7
D: NA
size: many
V: TRBV6-6
CDR3: CASNGGASDEQYF

J: TRBJ2-5
D: NA
size: many
V: TRBV20-1
CDR3: CSADLETQYF

J: TRBJ2-3
D: TRBD1
size: many
V: TRBV6-1
CDR3: CASSGSRQGGPDTQYF

J: TRBJ2-3
D: TRBD2
size: NA
V: TRBV5-4
CDR3: CASSLGGDSTDTQYF

J: TRBJ1-5
D: NA
size: many
V: TRBV10-2
CDR3: CASGLSSNQPQHF

J: TRBJ2-2
D: TRBD2
size: NA
V: TRBV11-1
CDR3: CASSRLAGSNTGELFF

J: TRBJ1-3
D: NA
size: many
V: TRBV6-6
CDR3: CASLGGNTIYF

J: TRBJ2-7
D: TRBD2
size: many
V: TRBV11-3
CDR3: CASSLVGSGSHEQYF

J: TRBJ2-5
D: NA
size: few
V: TRBV25-1
CDR3: CASGQETQYF

J: TRBJ2-5
D: NA
size: many
V: TRBV4-2
CDR3: CASSQDPEYQETQYF

J: TRBJ1-5
D: NA
size: few
V: TRBV5-5
CDR3: CASSLWTSTNQPQHF

J: TRBJ1-1
D: NA
size: once
V: TRBV25-1
CDR3: CASSAWNTEAFF

J: TRBJ1-5
D: NA
size: NA
V: TRBV12-3/TRBV12-4
CDR3: CASTRSGGGQPQHF

J: TRBJ2-5
D: TRBD2
size: many
V: TRBV20-1
CDR3: CSARTISGEAQETQYF

J: TRBJ2-3
D: TRBD2
size: NA
V: TRBV24-1
CDR3: CATSDPGTSGRAKDTQYF

J: TRBJ1-1
D: NA
size: NA
V: TRBV12-3/TRBV12-4
CDR3: CASILGNTEAFF

J: TRBJ2-5
D: NA
size: NA
V: TRBV5-1
CDR3: CASKGETQYF

J: TRBJ2-3
D: TRBD1
size: many
V: TRBV7-6
CDR3: CASSTTGSTQYF

J: TRBJ2-7
D: NA
size: many
V: TRBV4-2
CDR3: CASSQVGSSGEQYF